The rows below give T cell receptor beta chains drawn from one sample of a study of T cells in Graves' hyperthyroidism and ophthalmopathy. TCRdb analysed the multiplex PCR reads with MiXCR anew, one entry per CDR3 protein. The sample contains hundreds of thousands of distinct CDR3 sequences, around 20% of which appear only once. The sequencing sample was made of blood. The source of these receptors is a man under 40 with Graves' ophthalmopathy. The CDR3 runs from the conserved cysteine through the conserved F or W. Fields, in order: V gene, J gene, clone size, D gene, CDR3 protein, CDR3 DNA. D genes are given only for firm matches. The size of a clone is reported for some rows only, either as once, few or many, or as a class for expanded clones.

>TRBV29-1|TRBJ1-2|few|-
CSGTENLAYGYTF
TGCAGCGGGACAGAGAACCTCGCCTATGGCTACACCTTC
>TRBV18|TRBJ2-1|-|TRBD2
CASSPPSGTGYNEQFF
TGTGCCAGCTCACCACCAAGCGGGACGGGCTACAATGAGCAGTTCTTC
>TRBV6-5|TRBJ2-7|once|-
CASSYLGPKRYEQYF
TGTGCCAGCAGTTACCTTGGCCCAAAGAGATACGAGCAGTACTTC
>TRBV2|TRBJ1-5|many|TRBD1
CASSLRDRVIVSNQPQHF
TGTGCCAGCAGCCTCCGGGACAGGGTGATAGTTAGCAATCAGCCCCAGCATTTT
>TRBV20-1|TRBJ1-5|few|TRBD1
CSAPDRGVSNQPQHF
TGCAGTGCACCGGACAGGGGAGTTAGCAATCAGCCCCAGCATTTT
>TRBV12-5|TRBJ2-7|few|-
CASNNPPSYEQYF
TGTGCTAGTAACAATCCCCCCTCCTACGAGCAGTACTTC
>TRBV18|TRBJ1-5|many|-
CASSRGYGNQPQHF
TGTGCCAGCTCACGGGGATACGGGAATCAGCCCCAGCATTTT
>TRBV6-6|TRBJ2-7|few|-
CASSSLRRSTYEQYF
TGTGCCAGCAGTTCACTTAGACGAAGCACCTACGAGCAGTACTTC
>TRBV29-1|TRBJ2-2|-|TRBD1
CSVSRQGRNTGELFF
TGCAGCGTTTCCAGACAGGGGCGAAACACCGGGGAGCTGTTTTTT
>TRBV5-1|TRBJ1-1|-|-
CASSTRGRQNTEAFF
TGCGCCAGCAGCACCCGGGGCAGGCAGAACACTGAAGCTTTCTTT
>TRBV2|TRBJ1-4|once|-
CASSYELATNEKLFF
TGTGCCAGCAGCTACGAGTTGGCAACTAATGAAAAACTGTTTTTT
>TRBV30|TRBJ2-3|many|-
CAYRSLSTDTQYF
TGTGCCTATCGGAGTTTAAGCACAGATACGCAGTATTTT
>TRBV6-1|TRBJ2-3|many|TRBD1
CASSPGQGWGTDTQYF
TGTGCCAGCAGTCCGGGACAGGGTTGGGGCACAGATACGCAGTATTTT
>TRBV6-1|TRBJ1-6|-|TRBD1
CASRQGVNSPLHF
TGTGCCAGCAGACAGGGGGTAAATTCACCCCTCCACTTT
>TRBV6-1|TRBJ2-1|few|-
CASTVQRDPYNEQFF
TGTGCCAGCACCGTGCAGAGGGACCCATACAATGAGCAGTTCTTC
>TRBV20-1|TRBJ1-1|once|-
CSASDLNHRREWTEAFF
TGCAGTGCTAGCGACCTAAATCACAGGCGGGAATGGACTGAAGCTTTCTTT
>TRBV3-1|TRBJ1-6|many|-
CASSPTVQGLSPLHF
TGTGCCAGCAGCCCGACGGTTCAGGGCCTTTCACCCCTCCACTTT
>TRBV2|TRBJ2-2|-|-
CASSEPGANTGELFF
TGTGCCAGCAGTGAACCGGGGGCCAACACCGGGGAGCTGTTTTTT
>TRBV6-2/TRBV6-3|TRBJ1-5|many|-
CASNRQMDNQPQHF
TGTGCCAGCAACAGACAGATGGACAATCAGCCCCAGCATTTT
>TRBV10-3|TRBJ1-1|few|-
CAISVRVNTEAFF
TGTGCCATCAGTGTTCGAGTGAACACTGAAGCTTTCTTT
>TRBV19|TRBJ2-1|few|TRBD1
CASSKAGTGGAANEQFF
TGTGCCAGTAGTAAAGCCGGGACAGGGGGCGCCGCCAATGAGCAGTTCTTC
>TRBV19|TRBJ1-2|-|TRBD1
CASSPLGQLNYGYTF
TGTGCCAGTAGCCCCCTGGGACAGCTTAACTATGGCTACACCTTC
>TRBV5-8|TRBJ2-1|-|TRBD2
CASSSSGRADYEQFF
TGTGCCAGCAGCTCTAGCGGGAGGGCCGATTATGAGCAGTTCTTC
>TRBV2|TRBJ2-1|-|-
CASSEEQSSYNEQFF
TGTGCCAGCAGTGAAGAACAGAGCTCCTACAATGAGCAGTTCTTC
>TRBV18|TRBJ2-1|-|-
CASSPPLYSEQFF
TGTGCCAGCTCACCCCCTCTATATAGTGAGCAGTTCTTC
>TRBV3-1|TRBJ2-1|-|TRBD2
CASSQFGGLDLYNEQFF
TGTGCCAGCAGCCAATTCGGAGGACTAGACCTGTACAATGAGCAGTTCTTC
>TRBV6-1|TRBJ2-3|-|TRBD1
CASSEIKGQSTDTQYF
TGTGCCAGCAGTGAAATCAAGGGACAGAGCACAGATACGCAGTATTTT
>TRBV7-2|TRBJ2-4|-|TRBD1
CASSSRGDSTDIQYF
TGTGCCAGCAGCTCGAGAGGGGACAGCACAGACATTCAGTACTTC
>TRBV24-1|TRBJ1-1|few|-
CATSGPGRAEAFF
TGTGCCACCAGTGGACCCGGACGGGCTGAAGCTTTCTTT
>TRBV12-5|TRBJ2-1|-|-
CASGPGVDEQFF
TGTGCTAGTGGTCCAGGGGTCGATGAGCAGTTCTTC
>TRBV12-3/TRBV12-4|TRBJ1-6|-|TRBD1
CASSRAGTAFNSPLRF
TGTGCCAGCAGTAGGGCCGGGACAGCCTTTAATTCACCCCTCCGCTTT
>TRBV24-1|TRBJ2-5|few|-
CATSDPISGQETQYF
TGTGCCACCAGTGATCCCATCAGCGGACAAGAGACCCAGTACTTC
>TRBV5-1|TRBJ1-6|few|TRBD1
CASSYRDSLSYNNSPLHF
TGCGCCAGCAGCTACCGGGACAGCCTCTCCTATAATAATTCACCCCTCCACTTT
>TRBV20-1|TRBJ2-5|many|-
CSAPGPQETQYF
TGCAGTGCTCCCGGTCCTCAAGAGACCCAGTACTTC
>TRBV20-1|TRBJ2-1|-|-
CSAGHEQFF
TGCAGCGCCGGCCATGAGCAGTTCTTC
>TRBV3-1|TRBJ1-2|-|TRBD1
CASGSLGAQGVVGYTF
TGTGCCAGCGGGAGTCTCGGGGCACAGGGGGTAGTTGGCTACACCTTC
>TRBV29-1|TRBJ1-2|-|-
CSVGDLIKDGYTF
TGCAGCGTTGGGGATTTGATAAAGGATGGCTACACCTTC
>TRBV10-3|TRBJ2-7|-|TRBD1
CAASGQEYEQYF
TGTGCCGCGTCGGGACAGGAGTACGAGCAGTACTTC
>TRBV2|TRBJ2-2|few|-
CASSFRDTYTGELFF
TGTGCCAGCAGTTTCCGGGACACCTACACCGGGGAGCTGTTTTTT
>TRBV27|TRBJ2-1|few|-
CASSRLGGNYNEQFF
TGTGCCAGCAGTCGACTAGGTGGGAACTACAATGAGCAGTTCTTC
>TRBV6-1|TRBJ1-1|-|TRBD1
CASSEDRGTEAFF
TGTGCCAGCAGTGAAGACAGGGGGACTGAAGCTTTCTTT
>TRBV7-9|TRBJ2-2|-|TRBD1
CASVMDRAPLGELFF
TGTGCCAGCGTCATGGACAGGGCCCCTCTCGGGGAGCTGTTTTTT
>TRBV13|TRBJ1-4|many|-
CASSLGDSRGKLFF
TGTGCCAGCAGCTTAGGCGATTCACGTGGAAAACTGTTTTTT